The 11 T cell receptor beta chains below come from one sample, sequenced in a study of early T cells in non-severe SARS-CoV-2 infection (dated by TCRdb to about 2021). To prepare the library, 5' RACE was applied. Sequenced on a NextSeq 500. TCRdb trimmed public reads at Q25 via fastp, called clones via MiXCR and kept in-frame beta chains. CDR3 protein duplicates are merged, each entry listing the most common genes and DNA. The sample yields around 50,000 distinct CDR3 sequences; roughly 6.5% were counted once. The ten largest clones represent around 3.9% of the sample. Specimen: whole blood. The receptors come from an adult who was a healthcare worker with PCR-confirmed SARS-CoV-2 infection or an uninfected control (not recorded which).

This clonotype was counted many times. The genes are TRBV5-6 and TRBJ1-2, with a tentative D call TRBD1 (5 bases). V was clipped by 3 bases and J by 6 bases, with 12 bases between them. The V gene's germline CDR1 is SGHDT and CDR2 YYEEEE. The CDR3 spans 13 residues. Here the CDR3 reads CASSSGTVNGYTF. CDR3 DNA sequence: TGTGCCAGCAGCTCCGGGACCGTAAATGGCTACACCTTC.

This clonotype was recorded many times. The chain recombines TRBV12-3 or TRBV12-4 with TRBJ1-2, with D possibly being TRBD1 (6 bases). Trimming left V 5 bases short and J 4 bases short, with 14 bases between. The CDR3 is 14 amino acids. The CDR3 reads CASSQGTRLYGYTF. The DNA of the CDR3 is TGTGCCAGCAGTCAGGGGACGAGACTCTATGGCTACACCTTC.

This clonotype was seen only a few times. CDR3 amino acids: CASSLFRGGSGNTIYF. CDR3 DNA sequence: TGTGCCAGCAGTTTGTTTCGGGGCGGCTCTGGAAACACCATATATTTT. The chain uses TRBV6-5 and TRBJ1-3; TRBD1 might be the D (5 bases). The CDR3 contains 16 residues. The ends were cut back, 4 bases at V and 0 bases at J, with 13 bases in the middle. Germline lookup yields CDR1 MNHEY and CDR2 SVGAGI.

This clonotype came up a few times. The V and J genes are TRBV12-5 and TRBJ2-7, with D maybe TRBD1 (5 bases). The germline CDR1 and CDR2 sequences are LGHNT and FRNRAP. Trimming took off 6 bases at V and 5 bases at J, with 23 bases between the two ends. This CDR3 is built from 16 residues. Written as DNA, the CDR3 is TGTGCTAGTGGGCCTACAGGTGTTGAAAAACCCCACGAGCAGTACTTC. It translates to CASGPTGVEKPHEQYF.

CDR3 residues: CASSLLTGSGYEQYF. The CDR3 nucleotides are TGTGCCAGCAGCTTATTGACAGGGAGTGGGTACGAGCAGTACTTC. The genes are TRBV11-2 and TRBJ2-7; 7 bases align to TRBD1. The CDR3 totals 15 residues. Germline loops: CDR1 SGHAT, CDR2 FQNNGV. Losses at the gene ends were 2 bases for V and 4 bases for J; bases not matched to a gene: 8.

The V and J genes are TRBV29-1 and TRBJ2-2; D is tentatively TRBD1 or TRBD2 (5 bases each). Trimming removed 6 bases from V and 6 bases from J, with 8 bases in between. This CDR3 is built from 11 residues. Germline V gene lookup returns CDR1 SQVTM and CDR2 ANQGSEA. This CDR3 is CSVQGPGELFF. CDR3 DNA sequence: TGCAGCGTCCAGGGACCCGGGGAGCTGTTTTTT.

This clonotype was found a few times. The chain couples TRBV9 to TRBJ1-6; D uncertain. Germline V CDR1 and CDR2: SGDLS, YYNGEE. Trimming cost V 0 bases and J 0 bases, with 10 bases left between them. This CDR3 has 17 residues. The chain's CDR3 is CASSVEAGLSYNSPLHF. DNA for the CDR3: TGTGCCAGCAGCGTAGAGGCGGGTCTCTCCTATAATTCACCCCTCCACTTT. Based on the CDR3 plus reference TRBV9 and TRBJ1-6, the full variable domain is DSGVTQTPKHLITATGQRVTLRCSPRSGDLSVYWYQQSLDQGLQFLIQYYNGEERAKGNILERFSAQQFPDLHSELNLSSLELGDSALYFCASSVEAGLSYNSPLHFGNGTRLTVT.

This clonotype was picked up many times. The V call is TRBV9, the J call TRBJ2-1; unclear D gene. V was clipped by 4 bases and J by 6 bases, with 14 bases between them. The CDR3 is 14 amino acids. Germline CDR1 is SGDLS and CDR2 is YYNGEE. The CDR3 is CASSPPEPGNEQFF. Written as DNA, the CDR3 is TGTGCCAGCAGCCCCCCTGAACCGGGCAATGAGCAGTTCTTC.

The chain links TRBV14 to TRBJ1-1; no definite D call. Trimming removed 3 bases at V and 9 bases at J, with 11 bases between. This CDR3 comprises 12 residues. Germline CDR1 and CDR2: SGHDN and FVKESK. As DNA, the CDR3 is TGTGCCAGCAGCCAGGGTTTAGATAAAGCTTTCTTT. Its protein is CASSQGLDKAFF.

In its sample, this clonotype was seen many times. This chain uses TRBV13 with TRBJ1-3; D unresolved. Looked up from germline, CDR1 is PRHDT and CDR2 is FYEKMQ (reference sequence). V lost 5 bases and J 2 bases, leaving 10 bases between the germline ends. The CDR3 has 14 amino acids. CDR3 nucleotides: TGTGCCAGCAGCCTCAATAGGGCTGGAAACACCATATATTTT. Its translation is CASSLNRAGNTIYF. The complete variable domain, with remaining parts taken from reference TRBV13 and TRBJ1-3, reads AAGVIQSPRHLIKEKRETATLKCYPIPRHDTVYWYQQGPGQDPQFLISFYEKMQSDKGSIPDRFSAQQFSDYHSELNMSSLELGDSALYFCASSLNRAGNTIYFGEGSWLTVV.

This clonotype was detected many times. The CDR3 nucleotides read TGTGCAAGTCGCTTAGCATCTACAGGGTCGAGGGGCTACACCTTC. Residues: CASRLASTGSRGYTF. The V gene is TRBV12-2, the J gene TRBJ1-2; the table assigns TRBD1, which was not confirmed against the DNA. TRBV12-2 represents a pseudogene. CDR3 size: 15 residues.